This record covers a single T cell receptor (beta chain). No cognate antigen has been identified for it. The input lacks base qualities; no much larger clone sits a single base away. The entry originates in a study of OX40 agonist ivuxolimab in advanced cancers. As for the study more broadly: The costimulatory receptor OX40 (CD134) was targeted by ivuxolimab, a fully human IgG2 agonistic monoclonal antibody. The purpose of peripheral TCRbeta sequencing was to test whether ivuxolimab changed TCR sequence diversity and led to clonal T-cell expansion. Intravenous ivuxolimab was administered to patients every 2 weeks at six dose levels: 0.01, 0.1, 0.3, 1.5, 3 and 10 mg/kg. Three dose-escalation patients achieved partial responses, one with hepatocellular carcinoma and two with cutaneous melanoma. Prior anti-PD-1, anti-PD-L1 or anti-CTLA-4 therapy was permitted, and checkpoint inhibitors had been received by about 44% of dose-escalation patients. The dose-escalation cohort was almost 85% male with a mean age of about 58 years, ranging from 23 to 79. Of the approximately 50 patients in dose escalation, about 20 had hepatocellular carcinoma, about 15 had melanoma, 9 had renal cell carcinoma and 9 had head and neck cancer. The monotherapy dose-escalation portion (N ≈ 57 patients) of the phase I ivuxolimab trial is reported in the paper. Findings and caveats that apply to the study as a whole: Low levels of normalized T-cell clonal expansion were also seen in some nonresponding patients. At doses from 0.1 to 3.0 mg/kg, clonal expansion was seen in both CD4+ and CD8+ blood T cells between baseline and week 6. Which antigens the clonally expanded peripheral T cells were specific for was not determined. Partial responders in the 0.1-3.0 mg/kg groups had among the lowest normalized peripheral clonal expansion, especially among CD8+ T cells. On average, CD8+ T cells showed more expanded clones than CD4+ T cells after ivuxolimab.

Patients with autoimmune disease history or receiving systemic immunosuppression were excluded from the trial. In every dose cohort, peripheral blood was drawn for TCR sequencing at baseline, cycle 4 day 1, and cycle 7 day 1. Samples were obtained from an open-label, multicenter, first-in-human phase I dose-escalation trial of ivuxolimab. Adults with locally advanced or metastatic head and neck squamous cell, hepatocellular, melanoma or renal cell carcinoma were enrolled in the trial. Before TCR sequencing, CD4+ T cells and CD8+ T cells from peripheral blood were sorted into separate populations. Genomic DNA was extracted from sorted cells for sequencing of the TCRbeta CDR3 region. The immunoSEQ Assay was used for sequencing of TCRbeta CDR3 regions. TCRdb took over this immuneACCESS table, retaining in-frame rearrangements with V and J assigned. Such tables are incomplete; in checked studies, under half of the missing clones stem from an unresolved V gene, and the remainder is unexplained. The sample records tens of thousands of clones, approximately 80% of which are singletons. Together, the top ten hold around 12% of the sample.

The germline V gene yields SQVTM for CDR1 and ANQGSEA for CDR2. From cysteine to phenylalanine, the CDR3 is 14 amino acids long. The retained sequence is limited to the CDR3, 42 bases, with the frame set at the first base. V is reduced by 7 bases and J by 5 bases, leaving a spacing of 18 bases between them. The TCR sequence derives from an adult with an advanced solid tumor such as melanoma, head and neck, liver or kidney cancer. The rearrangement joined TRBV29-1 to TRBJ2-1; the best D guess is TRBD2, with 7 bases matching. The sample consisted of CD4+ or CD8+ T cells sorted from blood, taken in a trial of the OX40 agonist ivuxolimab. The sequenced DNA: TGCAGCGCATATCCCGCGGGGGCCCACAATGAGCAGTTCTTC. This codes for CSAYPAGAHNEQFF.